This T cell receptor beta chain was identified during a study of immune evolution from preneoplasia to lung adenocarcinoma (dated by TCRdb to the early 2020s). In terms of the full investigation: HLA loss of heterozygosity was found in 7% of AIS, under 18% of MIA and less than 35% of ADC lesions, and in no AAH lesions. The study used immune gene expression, TCR sequencing and multiplex immunofluorescence to profile the immune contexture of lung adenocarcinoma precursors and invasive adenocarcinoma. Resected precursor lesions (AAH, AIS, MIA) and invasive adenocarcinomas were compared against paired morphologically normal lung tissue. The sample size depended on which specimens were available, not on a prior power calculation. The immune data were integrated with whole exome sequencing and methylation data from the same cohort of nodules. The overall cohort was made up of about 50 patients with pulmonary nodules who had surgical resection. TCR sequencing data were obtained from around 51 patients. It was reported in the study that 100 to 110 samples were used for TCR sequencing. POLYSOLVER was used to infer Class I HLA alleles from exome data, while LOHHLA was used to detect allele-specific HLA loss. The study at large found these results: Normal lung showed the highest clonality, whereas later-stage lesions appeared to have higher T cell density and diversity but lower clonality. The findings rested on association rather than direct causation, and larger cohorts with long-term follow-up and longitudinal biopsies were considered necessary. Compared with EGFR-mutant or double wild-type lesions, KRAS-mutant nodules had the highest T cell clonality. Top T cell clone frequencies were highest in normal lung and appeared to decrease progressively from AAH through AIS, MIA and invasive adenocarcinoma. Because all patients came from Japan and China, whether the findings apply to Western populations was uncertain.

Resection was performed on patients in Japan or China between the mid-2010s and the late 2010s. Histologic diagnosis of each case was confirmed independently by two lung cancer pathologists on H&E slides. For nucleic acid extraction, premalignant or tumor cells were enriched by macro-dissection following pathologic assessment. DNA was isolated from FFPE tissue using the AllPrep DNA/RNA FFPE Kit. Turning to this clone: Its antigen specificity is not known. No base qualities exist here, and no much larger clone lies one base off it.

The immunoSEQ hsTCRbeta Kit was used to sequence TCR beta CDR3 regions from DNA. The published analysis was carried out like this. TCR sequencing data were analysed with the ImmunoSEQ Analyzer. T cell clonality was calculated on productive rearrangements as 1 minus Pielou's evenness. To measure T cell diversity, the inverse Simpson index was applied to productive templates. T cell density was expressed as TCR beta template counts normalized to usable DNA, with usable DNA estimated by amplifying and sequencing housekeeping genes. Two-sided Kruskal-Wallis tests were used to compare TCR metrics between histologic stages. This immuneACCESS table, as held by TCRdb, lists in-frame sequences with V and J called but not all clones. Of the missing ones, under half trace to an unresolved V gene in checked studies; the others have no known cause. The DNA gave D and trimming, while V, J and clone size come from that table. Present in this sample are approximately 11,000 clones, roughly 85% of which were seen just once. The ten most abundant clones make up around 1.7% of the sample.

Relative to germline, V is missing 4 bases and J is missing 3 bases, with 3 bases of the junction outside any gene match. CDR1 and CDR2, looked up from the germline V gene (reference sequence), are SEHNR and FQNEAQ. The CDR3 numbers 14 residues from cysteine through phenylalanine. Here the CDR3 DNA is all that survives: 42 bases in frame from base 1. The specimen was FFPE minimally invasive lung adenocarcinoma tissue. The sample's cell subset or site, from its label and the paper: micro-invasive lung adenocarcinoma (MIA). In this chain, TRBV7-9 is recombined with TRBJ2-7, and 10 junction bases match TRBD1. This receptor was taken from a person in their 70s with lung adenocarcinoma. CDR3 reads: CASSSRTGGYEQYF. The DNA sequence is as follows: TGTGCCAGCAGCTCCAGGACAGGGGGCTACGAGCAGTACTTC.